These 20 T cell receptor beta chains share one sample of origin, sequenced in a study of PD-1 blockade in classical Hodgkin lymphoma. Profiled with immunoSEQ multiplex PCR; TCRdb holds only in-frame clones, not every one. The sample lists tens of thousands of clones, nearly 90% occurring once. The time point here: cycle 4 day 1 (C4D1), after less than seven weeks of nivolumab. Every patient experienced relapse after autologous stem cell transplantation, and brentuximab vedotin exposure varied. The specimen was peripheral blood mononuclear cells (PBMCs), collected before the fourth cycle of nivolumab. Every receptor here comes from a human donor with classical Hodgkin lymphoma.

V is TRBV5-1 and J is TRBJ2-2; D remains unclear. CDR3 length: 14 residues. Germline CDR1 is SGHRS and CDR2 is YFSETQ. V lost 0 bases to trimming and J lost 1 base, with 4 bases between them. CDR3 residues: CASSLVGNTGELFF. CDR3 DNA: TGCGCCAGCAGCTTGGTTGGGAACACCGGGGAGCTGTTTTTT.

As concerns this clone: This sequence may be a read error, since a much larger clone differs from it by one base. The rearrangement uses TRBV10-1 and TRBJ2-7, with D hard to call. CDR1 is WNHNN, CDR2 SYGVQD, per germline (reference sequence). The CDR3 runs to 11 residues. DNA of the CDR3: TGCGTCAGCAGTAATAGTTACGAGCAGTACTTC. Translation gives CVSSNSYEQYF.

A word on this clone: Different DNA sequences within this sample yield the same CDR3. The V and J genes are TRBV5-1 and TRBJ1-4; the match to TRBD1 covers 9 bases. Germline V lookup: CDR1 SGHRS, CDR2 YFSETQ. V shed 1 base and J 7 bases; nucleotides not matched to a gene: 5. The CDR3 runs to 15 residues. CDR3 nucleotides: TGCGCCAGCAGCTTGATGGGACAGGGTGGTGAAAAACTGTTTTTT. Protein product: CASSLMGQGGEKLFF.

This chain uses TRBV4-1 with TRBJ1-1; the match to TRBD1 covers 9 bases. The CDR3 covers 15 residues. V shed 3 bases, J shed 6 bases, and the junction held 8 bases outside the gene matches. Germline loops: CDR1 MGHRA, CDR2 YSYEKL. The CDR3 reads CASSHTTGGDAEAFF. In DNA form, the CDR3 reads TGCGCCAGCAGCCATACAACAGGGGGCGATGCTGAAGCTTTCTTT.

J is TRBJ1-2 and V is TRBV5-1; D is unresolved. Germline-derived CDR1 and CDR2 are SGHRS and YFSETQ. Trimming removed 5 bases at V and 3 bases at J, with 11 bases between. This CDR3 region has 13 residues. The CDR3 is CASSPDGDYGYTF. The CDR3 DNA reads as TGCGCCAGCAGTCCGGACGGGGACTATGGCTACACCTTC.

The genes are TRBV20-1 and TRBJ2-7; 7 bases line up with TRBD2. CDR3 length: 11 amino acids. Trimming at V came to 7 bases and at J to 2 bases, leaving 2 bases not matched to a gene. Germline V gives CDR1 DFQATT, CDR2 SNEGSKA (reference sequence). CDR3 sequence reads: CSVSGAYEQYF. The CDR3 DNA sequence: TGCAGTGTAAGCGGGGCCTACGAGCAGTACTTC.

The chain carries TRBV2 and TRBJ1-2, with D unresolved. Trimming shortened V by 2 bases and J by 6 bases, and 7 bases separated the two germline ends. This CDR3 contains 12 residues. Germline V gene sequence: CDR1 SNHLY, CDR2 FYNNEI. Here the CDR3 reads CASSELGNGYTF. The CDR3 DNA follows: TGTGCCAGCAGTGAATTGGGAAATGGCTACACCTTC.

The CDR3 sequence is CASSSGKGDGNSPLHF. The CDR3 DNA follows: TGCGCCAGCAGCTCGGGAAAAGGGGACGGTAATTCACCCCTCCACTTT. The V gene is TRBV5-1, the J gene TRBJ1-6; tentative D call: TRBD1 (5 bases). Trimming left V 3 bases short and J 6 bases short, with 16 bases between. The CDR3 has 16 amino acids. Germline CDR1 and CDR2: SGHRS and YFSETQ. Supplemented by reference TRBV5-1 and TRBJ1-6, the full variable domain reads KAGVTQTPRYLIKTRGQQVTLSCSPISGHRSVSWYQQTPGQGLQFLFEYFSETQRNKGNFPGRFSGRQFSNSRSEMNVSTLELGDSALYLCASSSGKGDGNSPLHFGNGTRLTVT.

The J gene is TRBJ1-6, the V gene TRBV10-3; 9 bases map to TRBD1. The CDR3 is 16 residues long. Trimming at V came to 5 bases and at J to 6 bases, leaving 8 bases not matched to a gene. Germline V gives CDR1 ENHRY, CDR2 SYGVKD. Written as DNA, the CDR3 is TGTGCCATCAGTTCCACCCCGGGACAGGGTAATTCACCCCTCCACTTT. It codes for CAISSTPGQGNSPLHF.

The rearrangement uses TRBV10-3 and TRBJ1-2, with D maybe TRBD1 (6 bases). V lost 10 bases, J lost 8 bases, and 20 bases lay in between. This CDR3 contains 13 residues. CDR1 and CDR2 (germline): ENHRY, SYGVKD. The CDR3 spells CATGEEGVWGYTF. The CDR3 DNA follows: TGTGCCACCGGTGAAGAGGGGGTTTGGGGCTACACCTTC.

The CDR3 DNA follows: TGTGCCAGCAGTGAATGGGCGGACAGCACAGATACGCAGTATTTT. This translates into CASSEWADSTDTQYF. V usage is TRBV25-1 and J usage is TRBJ2-3; D not certain. V was pared by 1 base and J by 0 bases, with 8 bases between. Looked up from germline, CDR1 is MGHDK and CDR2 is SYGVNS. The CDR3 runs to 15 residues.

This clone is a singleton in its sample. The genes are TRBV19 and TRBJ1-2, with 10 nucleotides matching TRBD1. The CDR3 contains 16 residues. Germline-derived CDR1 and CDR2 are LNHDA and SQIVND (reference sequence). V lost 3 bases and J lost 5; bases outside the gene matches: 9. The CDR3 loop is CASSIGGQGRNYGYTF. The CDR3 coding sequence is TGTGCCAGTAGTATCGGGGGACAGGGGAGAAATTATGGCTACACCTTC. Based on the CDR3 plus reference TRBV19 and TRBJ1-2, the full variable domain is DGGITQSPKYLFRKEGQNVTLSCEQNLNHDAMYWYRQDPGQGLRLIYYSQIVNDFQKGDIAEGYSVSREKKESFPLTVTSAQKNPTAFYLCASSIGGQGRNYGYTFGSGTRLTVV.

The V and J genes are TRBV5-1 and TRBJ1-1; no clear D gene. The germline V and J ends were trimmed by 8 bases and 4 bases, with 15 bases remaining between them. CDR3 length equals 13 residues. Per the germline V gene, CDR1 is SGHRS and CDR2 is YFSETQ. The CDR3: CASTVGPGTEAFF. CDR3 nucleotide sequence: TGCGCCAGTACAGTGGGTCCAGGCACTGAAGCTTTCTTT.

This clone appeared once. The rearrangement links TRBV13 to TRBJ2-3; 10 bases map to TRBD2. V lost 3 bases and J lost 9; bases outside the gene matches: 3. Germline V gene data show CDR1 as PRHDT and CDR2 as FYEKMQ (reference sequence). The CDR3 loop spans 13 amino acids. The CDR3 reads CASSFERGGTQYF. In DNA form, the CDR3 reads TGTGCCAGCAGCTTTGAGCGGGGGGGGACGCAGTATTTT.

The chain carries TRBV5-1 and TRBJ1-6; D remains unclear. Per the germline V gene, CDR1 is SGHRS and CDR2 is YFSETQ. The V end lost 5 bases, the J end lost 1 base, and 7 bases lay between the germline ends. This CDR3 has 14 amino acids. Here the CDR3 DNA reads TGCGCCAGCAGGCTTCGGTCCTATAATTCACCCCTCCACTTT. Protein: CASRLRSYNSPLHF.

The chain links TRBV5-5 to TRBJ2-4; 7 bases are shared with TRBD1. Germline values: CDR1 SGHKS, CDR2 YYEKEE (reference sequence). V trimming: 2 bases; J trimming: 4 bases; junction bases outside the gene matches: 3. CDR3 size: 14 residues. CDR3 bases: TGTGCCAGCAGCTTAGGGACAGCGAAAAACATTCAGTACTTC. Encoded protein: CASSLGTAKNIQYF. Supplemented by reference TRBV5-5 and TRBJ2-4, the full variable domain reads DAGVTQSPTHLIKTRGQQVTLRCSPISGHKSVSWYQQVLGQGPQFIFQYYEKEERGRGNFPDRFSARQFPNYSSELNVNALLLGDSALYLCASSLGTAKNIQYFGAGTRLSVL.

The chain couples TRBV5-1 to TRBJ1-4; weak D call: TRBD1 (5 bases). CDR1 SGHRS and CDR2 YFSETQ come from the germline V gene. The CDR3 runs to 14 residues. Trimming removed 4 bases at V and 8 bases at J, with 15 bases between. CDR3 sequence: CASSMGPSGEKLFF. DNA of the CDR3: TGCGCCAGCAGCATGGGGCCTTCGGGGGAAAAACTGTTTTTT.

CDR3 sequence (DNA): TGTGCCAGCATCACAAGAACAGGGACCGGGGAGCTGTTTTTT. This encodes CASITRTGTGELFF. The chain couples TRBV6-5 to TRBJ2-2, with D possibly matching TRBD1 (6 bases). The CDR3 covers 14 residues. CDR1 and CDR2 (germline): MNHEY, SVGAGI. Trimming removed 7 bases from V and 5 bases from J, with 14 bases in between.

The rearrangement links TRBV7-9 to TRBJ1-2; no reliable D call. Germline CDR1 is SEHNR and CDR2 is FQNEAQ (reference sequence). Trimming pared 2 bases from V and 6 bases from J, leaving 16 bases between. This CDR3 contains 15 residues. The CDR3 loop reads CASSLITETANGYTF. CDR3 DNA: TGTGCCAGCAGCTTAATTACCGAAACAGCGAATGGCTACACCTTC.

V gene TRBV4-1 combines with J gene TRBJ1-3; the D is unclear. V was shortened by 1 base and J by 2 bases, with 6 bases between the two germline ends. CDR1 and CDR2 (germline): MGHRA, YSYEKL. CDR3 length: 14 residues. CDR3 sequence: CASSQGGTGNTIYF. The CDR3 DNA is TGCGCCAGCAGCCAAGGGGGAACTGGAAACACCATATATTTT.